These 11 T cell receptor beta chains originate from one sample sequenced in a study of T cell repertoires in cytomegalovirus infection. Antigens of these TCRs are unknown. TCRdb processed the reads anew with MiXCR; each CDR3 protein has one entry. The sample records under 95,000 distinct CDR3 sequences, about half being singletons. This sample comprised CD8+ T cells from cultured PBMCs, obtained from culture after CMV antigen stimulation. The receptors were gathered from a human donor in good health (CMV status not recorded). Some clones in this sample may be carry-over from other donors' samples.

This clonotype was seen more than once but under ten times. This chain uses TRBV7-3 with TRBJ2-3; D not certain. The germline V gene has CDR1 SGHTA and CDR2 FQGTGA. The length of the CDR3 is 12 residues. Trimming took off 1 base at V and 6 bases at J, with 5 bases between the two ends. The CDR3 region is CASSLMGDTQYF. For the CDR3, the DNA is TGTGCCAGCAGCTTAATGGGGGATACGCAGTATTTT. The variable domain in full, completed from reference TRBV7-3 and TRBJ2-3, reads GAGVSQTPSNKVTEKGKYVELRCDPISGHTALYWYRQSLGQGPEFLIYFQGTGAADDSGLPNDRFFAVRPEGSVSTLKIQRTERGDSAVYLCASSLMGDTQYFGPGTRLTVL.

The sample holds a few counts of this clonotype. This chain uses TRBV11-2 with TRBJ2-7; TRBD1 might be the D (5 bases). Deletions cut 0 bases from V and 0 bases from J, with 9 bases between. The CDR3 covers 15 residues. Germline CDR1 SGHAT, CDR2 FQNNGV. Here the CDR3 reads CASSLEQASSYEQYF. Written as DNA, the CDR3 is TGTGCCAGCAGCTTAGAACAGGCGTCCTCCTACGAGCAGTACTTC.

The rearrangement uses TRBV6-1 and TRBJ1-5; D is uncertain. The CDR3 contains 14 residues. The V and J ends lost 2 bases and 4 bases respectively, with 9 bases between them. CDR1 is MNHNS, CDR2 SASEGT, per germline. CDR3 sequence (DNA): TGTGCCAGCAGTGAACACGAGGTGAATCAGCCCCAGCATTTT. It codes for CASSEHEVNQPQHF.

The genes are TRBV27 and TRBJ1-2, with TRBD1 matching over 7 bases. Germline V lookup: CDR1 MNHEY, CDR2 SMNVEV (reference sequence). J was trimmed by 3 bases and V by 6 bases; bases with no gene match: 16. The CDR3 runs to 17 residues. CDR3 residues: CASSKNPGQLSYYGYTF. CDR3 coding DNA: TGTGCCAGCAGCAAAAATCCGGGACAGTTAAGCTACTATGGCTACACCTTC.

This clonotype showed up just a few times. The genes are TRBV11-2 and TRBJ1-6, with D maybe TRBD1 (6 bases). The CDR3 runs 13 residues. CDR1 and CDR2 (germline): SGHAT, FQNNGV. V lost 6 bases and J lost 10, with 13 bases in between. This CDR3 is CASRDRGGSPLHF. The CDR3 bases are TGTGCCAGCAGGGACAGAGGAGGATCACCCCTCCACTTT.

The chain links TRBV6-5 to TRBJ1-5, with 10 bases that match TRBD1. V was clipped by 2 bases and J by 6 bases; unmatched bases: 10. Germline CDR1 reads MNHEY; CDR2 reads SVGAGI. The CDR3 spans 17 residues. The CDR3 loop reads CASSYPSGDRGTQPQHF. The CDR3 DNA is TGTGCCAGCAGTTACCCTAGCGGGGACAGGGGTACTCAGCCCCAGCATTTT.

The rearrangement links TRBV28 to TRBJ2-1, with no clear D. CDR3 length: 14 residues. CDR1 MDHEN and CDR2 SYDVKM come from the germline V gene. V dropped 2 bases and J dropped 7 bases, with 12 bases sitting between them. CDR3 nucleotides: TGTGCCAGCAGTTTAGCTTCCAAGCAGAATGAGCAGTTCTTC. As protein: CASSLASKQNEQFF.

This clonotype came up once. The J gene is TRBJ1-1, the V gene TRBV7-3, with D maybe TRBD1 (5 bases). Germline CDR1 SGHTA, CDR2 FQGTGA. With 6 bases removed from V and 2 bases from J, the gap between germline ends came to 13 bases. This CDR3 comprises 14 residues. The CDR3: CASSLTGTNTEAFF. As DNA, the CDR3 is TGTGCCAGCAGTCTGACCGGGACTAACACTGAAGCTTTCTTT.

In nucleotides, the CDR3 is TGTGCCAGCAGTCAGGGGACTAGCGCTAGCACAGATACGCAGTATTTT. Protein: CASSQGTSASTDTQYF. The J gene is TRBJ2-3, the V gene TRBV27; 10 bases map to TRBD2. The J segment lost 0 bases and the V segment lost 5 bases, leaving 5 bases of the junction unmatched. CDR1 and CDR2 (germline): MNHEY, SMNVEV (reference sequence). This CDR3 spans 16 amino acids.

The chain links TRBV12-3 or TRBV12-4 to TRBJ1-2, with 12 bases lining up with TRBD1. CDR3 size: 16 residues. J lost 8 bases, V lost 1 base, and 8 bases had no gene match. The DNA of the CDR3 is TGTGCCAGCAGTTTAGTCGGGGGACAGGGGGCAAGAGGCTACACCTTC. It specifies CASSLVGGQGARGYTF.

The chain has TRBV11-2 and TRBJ2-1, with TRBD1 as a possible D gene (6 bases). The CDR3 extends over 12 amino acids. V was pared by 4 bases and J by 6 bases, with 7 bases between. Germline V gene lookup returns CDR1 SGHAT and CDR2 FQNNGV. Here the CDR3 DNA reads TGTGCCAGCAGCTCACAGGGCAATGAGCAGTTCTTC. Its translation: CASSSQGNEQFF.